Listed below are T cell receptor beta chains from one sample, sequenced in a study of siplizumab effects on memory and regulatory T cells. The assay was immunoSEQ multiplex PCR, and TCRdb's table has in-frame clones only and misses some. The sample has about 100,000 clones, over 90% seen once; the top ten hold about 12%. Sequenced input: non-Treg CD4+ T cells sorted from blood. Receptor source: a human donor in good health. Both conserved end residues are part of each CDR3.

V	J	CDR3
TRBV19	TRBJ2-5	CASSRTRGLGKETQYF
TRBV19	TRBJ2-3	CASSIGDFRVDTQYF
TRBV14	TRBJ2-1	CASSQEEGTSGESSYNEQFF
TRBV5-1	TRBJ1-1	CASSRGQGAPMGTEAFF
TRBV28	TRBJ2-2	CASRPRLVNTGELFF
TRBV19	TRBJ2-6	CASSSIDGAGHSGANVLTF
TRBV19	TRBJ1-5	CASSPGTGARSNQPQHF
TRBV4-3	TRBJ1-6	CASSHEGGRDSPLHF
TRBV18	TRBJ1-2	CASSPTRGTGGEGYTF
TRBV6-5	TRBJ1-1	CASSRTGSEAFF
TRBV28	TRBJ2-1	CASSLPTAGDNEQFF
TRBV4-1	TRBJ1-2	CASSQEGHINYGYTF
TRBV11-2	TRBJ2-6	CASSPRGANVLTF
TRBV7-2	TRBJ2-7	CASSSVQTGEQYF
TRBV25-1	TRBJ2-1	CASSPHRNEQFF
TRBV27	TRBJ1-2	CASRGTGERYGYTF
TRBV19	TRBJ2-6	CASARIQSGANVLTF
TRBV7-3	TRBJ2-3	CASSTPSATQYF
TRBV28	TRBJ2-7	CASSDPGRENF
TRBV6-5	TRBJ2-3	CASRTLATDTQYF
TRBV10-1	TRBJ2-3	CASSESRASTDTQYF
TRBV12-5	TRBJ2-2	CASGLGQENGELFF
TRBV6-5	TRBJ2-4	CASSYGGRGGLNIQYF
TRBV29-1	TRBJ2-7	CSVGDSTHEQYF
TRBV27	TRBJ2-7	CASSPDRGGYEQYF
TRBV7-2	TRBJ2-7	CASSLAKISLADPRYEQYF
TRBV7-9	TRBJ2-3	CATGIDTDTQYF
TRBV6-1	TRBJ2-1	CASRVPGVSYNEQFF
TRBV4-1	TRBJ2-5	CASSPIRGETQYF
TRBV13	TRBJ1-3	CASSPYGQGFAIYF
TRBV7-8	TRBJ1-3	CASSLDAHPGNTIYF
TRBV9	TRBJ1-1	CASTNTRGSEAFF
TRBV7-2	TRBJ2-3	CASSRRDGGADTQYF
TRBV30	TRBJ2-7	CAWSVRGPGEQYF
TRBV19	TRBJ1-5	CASRPWRPGEGLSNQPQHF
TRBV30	TRBJ1-3	CAWSVWGGSGNTIYF
TRBV28	TRBJ1-4	CASSPRRGQGLEKLFF
TRBV19	TRBJ2-7	CASQGTTYEQYF
TRBV4-3	TRBJ2-2	CASSLTRSGELFF
TRBV5-1	TRBJ2-2	CASSLEGNTGELFF
TRBV6-4	TRBJ2-2	CASSDSATGELFF